A selection of T cell receptor beta chains follows, all from one sample in a study of shared clonotypes between healthy human individuals. The table came from immunoSEQ multiplex PCR; TCRdb's copy has only in-frame clones and leaves some out. The sample includes about 2.5 million clones, 92% seen only once; the top ten take roughly 0.34%. Source material: naive CD4+ T cells from PBMCs. The receptors were sampled from a man younger than 30 in good health. Some clones in this sample may be carry-over from other donors' samples. CDR3s include the opening cysteine and the closing phenylalanine or tryptophan. D genes are given only for firm matches. Some rows have no size entry. The others give once, few or many, or a class for an expanded clone.

V gene	J gene	clone size	D gene	CDR3 DNA	CDR3 protein
TRBV5-1	TRBJ2-1	-	-	TGCGCCAGCAGCTTGGGTGGCGGGAACTCTTACAATGAGCAGTTCTTC	CASSLGGGNSYNEQFF
TRBV28	TRBJ2-7	-	-	TGTGCCAGCACCCCCCCTACAGGGCACGAGCAGTACTTC	CASTPPTGHEQYF
TRBV19	TRBJ2-7	-	TRBD1	TGTGCCAGTAGTATGACAGGGGGCGACGAGCAGTACTTC	CASSMTGGDEQYF
TRBV28	TRBJ2-3	-	-	TGTGCCAGCAGTTCTTACAGGGCCTCTAGCACAGATACGCAGTATTTT	CASSSYRASSTDTQYF
TRBV27	TRBJ2-3	-	-	TGTGCCAGCAGTATCCGGGACTTCGAAAGCACAGATACGCAGTATTTT	CASSIRDFESTDTQYF
TRBV28	TRBJ2-5	-	-	TGTGCCAGCAGTTTCCGGGTCGGAGCGGAGGACCAAGAGACCCAGTACTTC	CASSFRVGAEDQETQYF
TRBV15	TRBJ2-7	-	TRBD2	TGTGCCACCAGCAGAGGACTAGCGGACACCTACGAGCAGTACTTC	CATSRGLADTYEQYF
TRBV5-4	TRBJ2-5	-	-	TGTGCCAGCAGCTTGGAACAGGGTCGAGAGACCCAGTACTTC	CASSLEQGRETQYF
TRBV23-1	TRBJ2-7	-	-	TGCGCCAGCAGTCACCCGGGACACTCCTACGAGCAGTACTTC	CASSHPGHSYEQYF
TRBV28	TRBJ2-3	-	TRBD2	TGTGCCAGCAGTTACGGAAACGGACTAGCGGGAGTGTTCCCCACGCAGTATTTT	CASSYGNGLAGVFPTQYF
TRBV14	TRBJ2-5	-	TRBD2	TGTGCCAGCAGCCCTCAGGGACTAGCGGGAGCAGAGACCCAGTACTTC	CASSPQGLAGAETQYF
TRBV6-6	TRBJ2-1	-	TRBD2	TGTGCCAGCAGGTCGACTAGCGGGAGGCCCAACAATGAGCAGTTCTTC	CASRSTSGRPNNEQFF
TRBV10-3	TRBJ1-2	-	-	TGTGCCATCAGTGAGTCGAGCAGGGACGATGGCTACACCTTC	CAISESSRDDGYTF
TRBV6-1	TRBJ1-5	once	-	TGTGCCAGCAGTGAACAGGCGATCCCTCAGCCCCAGCATTTT	CASSEQAIPQPQHF
TRBV5-6	TRBJ2-5	-	-	TGTGCCAGCAGCGCTGGCATAGCGAGCGGGCAAGAGACCCAGTACTTC	CASSAGIASGQETQYF
TRBV7-2	TRBJ2-7	-	-	TGTGCCAGCACTCACCCAGGAATGCCCTACGAGCAGTACTTC	CASTHPGMPYEQYF
TRBV5-1	TRBJ1-5	-	-	TGCGCCAGCAGCCCGGGGACGGGAAATCAGCCCCAGCATTTT	CASSPGTGNQPQHF
TRBV7-2	TRBJ2-7	-	-	TGTGCCAGCAGCTTAGCGTCCCAGACCACCTACGAGCAGTACTTC	CASSLASQTTYEQYF
TRBV6-1	TRBJ1-2	-	-	TGTGCCAGCGTGGGGAGGGGCAGCTATGGCTACACCTTC	CASVGRGSYGYTF
TRBV7-2	TRBJ2-3	-	TRBD2	TGTGCCAGCAGCTTAGAATTGTGGGGACTAGCGGGGTACACAGATACGCAGTATTTT	CASSLELWGLAGYTDTQYF
TRBV28	TRBJ1-1	-	TRBD1	TGTGCCAGCAGTTCCCCCGGGACAGGGGGCGATTACACTGAAGCTTTCTTT	CASSSPGTGGDYTEAFF
TRBV27	TRBJ1-1	-	-	TGTGCCAGCAGTTTAAGTTTTCAAACTGGGAACACTGAAGCTTTCTTT	CASSLSFQTGNTEAFF
TRBV6-6	TRBJ1-2	-	-	TGTGCCAGCAGTACTCGGACAGCCTCGAACTATGGCTACACCTTC	CASSTRTASNYGYTF
TRBV9	TRBJ2-7	few	TRBD2	TGTGCCAGCAGCGCCAGCGGGAGCATCTACGAGCAGTACTTC	CASSASGSIYEQYF
TRBV29-1	TRBJ2-7	-	-	TGCAGCGTTGTGGCAGCCAATTCATACGAGCAGTACTTC	CSVVAANSYEQYF
TRBV15	TRBJ2-1	-	TRBD2	TGTGCCACCAGCAGAGATCGGCGGGGGGGAGAACACACTAGGGGCTACAATGAGCAGTTCTTC	CATSRDRRGGEHTRGYNEQFF
TRBV28	TRBJ2-7	-	-	TGTGCCAGCAGCCATACTCAGACCCTAAACTACGAGCAGTACTTC	CASSHTQTLNYEQYF
TRBV19	TRBJ1-2	once	TRBD1	TGTGCCAGTCAAGATTCGGGACAGGGCCGTGGAACCTATGGCTACACCTTC	CASQDSGQGRGTYGYTF
TRBV7-2	TRBJ1-3	-	-	TGTGCCAGCAGCGTCCTCTCTGGAAACACCATATATTTT	CASSVLSGNTIYF
TRBV28	TRBJ1-5	-	-	TGTGCCAGCAGTAGTACTCATCAGCCCCAGCATTTT	CASSSTHQPQHF
TRBV7-9	TRBJ2-2	few	-	TGTGCCAGCAGCTTACTGGGGAACACCGGGGAGCTGTTTTTT	CASSLLGNTGELFF
TRBV5-1	TRBJ1-2	-	-	TGCGCCAGCAGCTTGGCTGGGGAGATAGCGGATGGCTACACCTTC	CASSLAGEIADGYTF
TRBV2	TRBJ1-2	-	-	TGTGCCAGCAGTCCAGGACCAGCATTGGGCTATGGCTACACCTTC	CASSPGPALGYGYTF
TRBV18	TRBJ2-1	-	-	TGTGCCAGCTACTCGGGCCCATCTTCGGGACAGCAGTTCTTC	CASYSGPSSGQQFF
TRBV28	TRBJ1-1	-	-	TGTGCCAGCACCGGGGCCATGAACACTGAAGCTTTCTTT	CASTGAMNTEAFF
TRBV5-8	TRBJ1-3	once	-	TGTGCCAGCAGCGCGAAGGGGCTCCCCATATATTTT	CASSAKGLPIYF
TRBV4-1	TRBJ1-4	-	-	TGCGCCAGCAGCCAAGGGGTGGGAGGCGATGAAAAACTGTTTTTT	CASSQGVGGDEKLFF
TRBV2	TRBJ2-5	-	TRBD1	TGTGCCAGCAGAGAGGGACAGGGTGGTGGTGTTCGAGAGACCCAGTACTTC	CASREGQGGGVRETQYF
TRBV7-9	TRBJ2-1	-	-	TGTGCCAGCAACCTAGGGATTTACAATGAGCAGTTCTTC	CASNLGIYNEQFF
TRBV5-1	TRBJ1-4	once	-	TGCGCCAGCAGCCCCCTAACGGGGCAACATGAAAAACTGTTTTTT	CASSPLTGQHEKLFF
TRBV4-1	TRBJ1-4	-	-	TGCGCCAGCAGCCAAGATAGGTTAGGAAAACTGTTTTTT	CASSQDRLGKLFF
TRBV5-4	TRBJ2-5	-	TRBD2	TGTGCCAGCAGCTTGGGTGGTAGCGGGAGAATGGAGACCCAGTACTTC	CASSLGGSGRMETQYF
TRBV5-6	TRBJ1-5	-	-	TGTGCCAGCAGTGTCGGTAATGGGGCCGATCAGCCCCAGCATTTT	CASSVGNGADQPQHF
TRBV27	TRBJ2-7	-	-	TGTGCCAGCAGTTTATCACAGGGAGGGACCTACGAGCAGTACTTC	CASSLSQGGTYEQYF
TRBV9	TRBJ2-3	-	TRBD2	TGTGCCAGCAGCGTAGGATTAGCGGGAACAGATACGCAGTATTTT	CASSVGLAGTDTQYF
TRBV9	TRBJ2-7	-	-	TGTGCCAGCAGCGTAGGTACAGGGGGAGGGCCCAAGCGCGACGAGCAGTACTTC	CASSVGTGGGPKRDEQYF
TRBV11-2	TRBJ2-3	-	TRBD1	TGTGCCAGCAGCTCTAGGACAGGGGGCCCTGCAGATACGCAGTATTTT	CASSSRTGGPADTQYF